Listed here are 23 T cell receptor beta chains from one sample, sequenced in a study of blood T cell repertoires in COVID-19. Only in-frame clones appear in the TCRdb table, and some are missing; sequencing was by immunoSEQ multiplex PCR. The sample holds approximately 250,000 clones; approximately 84% are singletons and the top ten take 8% to 9.5%. Specimen: peripheral blood. The receptors were gathered from a human donor in a cohort sampled during active COVID-19.

The J gene is TRBJ2-3, the V gene TRBV28; TRBD1 agrees at 7 bases. The germline V gene has CDR1 MDHEN and CDR2 SYDVKM. V lost 5 bases to trimming and J lost 6 bases; unmatched junction nucleotides: 11. The CDR3 totals 15 residues. CDR3 loop: CASSRKGAWSDTQYF. CDR3 bases: TGTGCCAGCAGTAGAAAGGGGGCCTGGTCGGATACGCAGTATTTT.

The chain recombines TRBV9 with TRBJ2-1; no clear D. CDR1 and CDR2 from the germline V gene are SGDLS and YYNGEE. Trimming stripped 0 bases from V and 6 bases from J, with 10 bases between. CDR3 length: 14 amino acids. CDR3 sequence: CASSVVGPSNEQFF. The DNA of the CDR3 is TGTGCCAGCAGCGTAGTTGGGCCCAGCAATGAGCAGTTCTTC. Drawing the rest from reference TRBV9 and TRBJ2-1, the complete variable domain is DSGVTQTPKHLITATGQRVTLRCSPRSGDLSVYWYQQSLDQGLQFLIQYYNGEERAKGNILERFSAQQFPDLHSELNLSSLELGDSALYFCASSVVGPSNEQFFGPGTRLTVL.

This chain links TRBV28 with TRBJ2-5, with 7 bases lining up with TRBD2. The length of the CDR3 is 17 residues. V was pared by 6 bases and J by 1 base, with 14 bases of the junction left unmatched. CDR1 is MDHEN, CDR2 SYDVKM, per germline. The CDR3: CASSQVAGATVQETQYF. In DNA form, the CDR3 reads TGTGCCAGCAGCCAGGTCGCGGGAGCGACAGTCCAAGAGACCCAGTACTTC.

The chain has TRBV18 and TRBJ2-7, with 8 bases matching TRBD1. Germline values: CDR1 KGHSH, CDR2 LQKENI. The CDR3 is made up of 13 amino acids. J was trimmed by 5 bases and V by 3 bases; bases with no gene match: 3. DNA of the CDR3: TGTGCCAGCTCACCGGGACAGGCCAACGAGCAGTACTTC. Encoded protein: CASSPGQANEQYF.

The chain couples TRBV4-1 to TRBJ2-1, with 11 bases lining up with TRBD1. V lost 3 bases to trimming and J lost 3 bases; unmatched junction nucleotides: 4. Germline V gives CDR1 MGHRA, CDR2 YSYEKL. This CDR3 has 16 amino acids. CDR3 coding DNA: TGCGCCAGCAGCCAGACCGGGACAGGGGGCTACAATGAGCAGTTCTTC. Encoded protein: CASSQTGTGGYNEQFF.

The gene calls are TRBV5-5 and TRBJ1-3; the match to TRBD1 covers 12 bases. CDR3 length: 17 amino acids. Germline values: CDR1 SGHKS, CDR2 YYEKEE (reference sequence). V trimming: 0 bases; J trimming: 7 bases; junction bases outside the gene matches: 8. CDR3 amino acids: CASSLASSGQGANTIYF. In DNA, the CDR3 is TGTGCCAGCAGCTTGGCCTCCTCGGGACAGGGGGCGAACACCATATATTTT. Full variable domain (missing parts from reference TRBV5-5 and TRBJ1-3): DAGVTQSPTHLIKTRGQQVTLRCSPISGHKSVSWYQQVLGQGPQFIFQYYEKEERGRGNFPDRFSARQFPNYSSELNVNALLLGDSALYLCASSLASSGQGANTIYFGEGSWLTVV.

This clone was detected only once. This chain uses TRBV6-5 with TRBJ2-1; 11 positions match TRBD2. J gave up 4 bases and V 8 bases, and 7 bases lay outside the gene matches. CDR1 and CDR2 (germline): MNHEY, SVGAGI. The CDR3 length is 15 residues. The CDR3 region is CASRQTSGVYNEQFF. The CDR3 DNA sequence: TGTGCCAGCCGACAGACTAGCGGGGTTTACAATGAGCAGTTCTTC.

This rearrangement joins TRBV18 to TRBJ2-7, with TRBD1 matching 7 bases. The V gene's germline CDR1 is KGHSH and CDR2 LQKENI. The V gene end was trimmed by 4 bases and the J gene end by 3 bases; junction bases not matched to a gene: 3. The length of the CDR3 is 13 residues. CDR3 region: CASSQNRGYEQYF. The CDR3 bases are TGTGCCAGCTCACAAAACAGGGGCTACGAGCAGTACTTC. Complete variable domain (other parts from reference TRBV18 and TRBJ2-7): NAGVMQNPRHLVRRRGQEARLRCSPMKGHSHVYWYRQLPEEGLKFMVYLQKENIIDESGMPKERFSAEFPKEGPSILRIQQVVRGDSAAYFCASSQNRGYEQYFGPGTRLTVT.

V and J are TRBV5-6 and TRBJ1-3; D not certain. Trimming pared 5 bases from V and 0 bases from J, leaving 9 bases between. The CDR3 runs to 14 residues. The germline gives CDR1 SGHDT, CDR2 YYEEEE. The CDR3 spells CASSRFSSGNTIYF. The CDR3 coding sequence is TGTGCCAGCAGTCGTTTCAGCTCTGGAAACACCATATATTTT.

The chain couples TRBV2 to TRBJ2-7; D may be TRBD1 (7 bases). V was clipped by 7 bases and J by 2 bases, with 18 bases between them. The CDR3 runs 15 residues. From germline, CDR1 is SNHLY and CDR2 FYNNEI. CDR3 sequence: CASTRTGGTPYEQYF. CDR3 in DNA: TGTGCCAGCACCCGGACAGGAGGGACCCCCTACGAGCAGTACTTC.

There are a few counts of this clone. V gene TRBV25-1 combines with J gene TRBJ2-1, with TRBD1 matching 10 bases. Germline CDR1 is MGHDK and CDR2 is SYGVNS. V gave up 3 bases and J gave up 6 bases; unmatched junction bases: 5. This CDR3 contains 15 residues. The DNA of the CDR3 is TGTGCCAGCAGTGATAGGGACAGGGGTTTCAATGAGCAGTTCTTC. Translation gives CASSDRDRGFNEQFF.

This CDR3 reads CASSYRVYTEAFF. Here the CDR3 DNA reads TGTGCCAGCAGCTACAGGGTGTACACTGAAGCTTTCTTT. V is TRBV7-2 and J is TRBJ1-1; D perhaps matches TRBD1 (6 bases). The CDR3 contains 13 residues. CDR1 SGHTA and CDR2 FQGNSA come from the germline V gene. Trimming took 4 bases from V and 3 from J, leaving 9 bases between them.

V gene TRBV4-1 combines with J gene TRBJ1-1; 8 bases agree with TRBD1. In germline, CDR1 is MGHRA, CDR2 YSYEKL. With 2 bases clipped from V and 5 bases from J, the junction kept 7 bases outside the gene matches. The CDR3 is 15 amino acids. Written as DNA, the CDR3 is TGCGCCAGCAGCCAACCCGACAGGGGAAGGACTGAAGCTTTCTTT. Its protein product is CASSQPDRGRTEAFF.

CDR3 sequence reads: CASKQGLDQPQHF. Here the CDR3 DNA reads TGTGCCAGCAAGCAGGGGTTAGATCAGCCCCAGCATTTT. This chain joins TRBV6-5 and TRBJ1-5, with D maybe TRBD1 (6 bases). The germline V and J ends were trimmed by 7 bases and 5 bases, with 12 bases remaining between them. Germline-derived CDR1 and CDR2 are MNHEY and SVGAGI. The CDR3 is made up of 13 amino acids.

This chain links TRBV7-3 with TRBJ2-1; no reliable D call. The CDR3 has 16 amino acids. Trimming shortened V by 1 base and J by 4 bases, and 14 bases separated the two germline ends. Looked up from germline, CDR1 is SGHTA and CDR2 is FQGTGA. DNA for the CDR3: TGTGCCAGCAGCTTAAGCGGTTTCCTCGGGTACAATGAGCAGTTCTTC. Amino acid sequence: CASSLSGFLGYNEQFF.

The J gene is TRBJ1-2, the V gene TRBV28; D remains unclear. The length of the CDR3 is 14 residues. Trimming took 3 bases from V and 3 from J, leaving 11 bases between them. Germline V gene data show CDR1 as MDHEN and CDR2 as SYDVKM. The CDR3 nucleotides are TGTGCCAGCAGTTTCCTTGATAGATACTATGGCTACACCTTC. Encoded protein: CASSFLDRYYGYTF.

The chain combines TRBV9 with TRBJ2-2; D is unresolved. The CDR3 totals 13 residues. V dropped 4 bases and J dropped 7 bases, with 11 bases sitting between them. CDR1 is SGDLS and CDR2 is YYNGEE in the germline V gene. The CDR3 protein is CASSSLSRGELFF. In nucleotides, the CDR3 is TGTGCCAGCAGCTCCCTCTCCCGCGGGGAGCTGTTTTTT.

The chain is built from TRBV6-5 and TRBJ2-7; 8 nucleotides line up with TRBD2. CDR3 size: 16 residues. V lost 0 bases to trimming and J lost 1 base; unmatched junction nucleotides: 5. Germline V gives CDR1 MNHEY, CDR2 SVGAGI. DNA of the CDR3: TGTGCCAGCAGTTACTCGAATGCGGGAGGTTCCTACGAGCAGTACTTC. Translated, it gives CASSYSNAGGSYEQYF.

This chain uses TRBV7-2 with TRBJ2-7; 9 nucleotides line up with TRBD2. With V trimmed by 2 bases and J by 4 bases, 6 bases remained unmatched. The CDR3 consists of 15 residues. Germline CDR1 reads SGHTA; CDR2 reads FQGNSA. CDR3 nucleotides: TGTGCCAGCAGCTTAAGTCCTAGCGGGACATACGAGCAGTACTTC. It translates to CASSLSPSGTYEQYF. The variable domain in full, with the rest retrieved from reference TRBV7-2 and TRBJ2-7, is GAGVSQSPSNKVTEKGKDVELRCDPISGHTALYWYRQSLGQGLEFLIYFQGNSAPDKSGLPSDRFSAERTGGSVSTLTIQRTQQEDSAVYLCASSLSPSGTYEQYFGPGTRLTVT.

The V and J genes are TRBV5-6 and TRBJ2-7, with D possibly matching TRBD1 (5 bases). This CDR3 spans 13 amino acids. Germline CDR1 reads SGHDT; CDR2 reads YYEEEE. Trimming stripped 2 bases from V and 5 bases from J, with 11 bases between. Here the CDR3 DNA reads TGTGCCAGCAGCTTATCGGTAGGGGACGAGCAGTACTTC. Its translation is CASSLSVGDEQYF.

The chain links TRBV12-2 to TRBJ1-1; the D call of TRBD1 is as the table states it, not checked on the DNA. TRBV12-2 is deemed a pseudogene. The CDR3 consists of 15 residues. The CDR3 bases are TGTGCAAGTCGCTTGATACAGGGCGGCAGGACTGAAGCTTTCTTT. Protein: CASRLIQGGRTEAFF.

This clone was seen a few times. This chain joins TRBV5-1 and TRBJ2-7; 13 bases align to TRBD2. Per the germline V gene, CDR1 is SGHRS and CDR2 is YFSETQ. This CDR3 is built from 16 residues. V lost 0 bases to trimming and J lost 6 bases; unmatched junction nucleotides: 6. The CDR3 region has the DNA TGCGCCAGCAGCTTGGTTACTAGCGGGGGGGCCACCGAGCAGTACTTC. Amino acids: CASSLVTSGGATEQYF.

The chain has TRBV6-5 and TRBJ1-2, with no clear D. Germline V gene sequence: CDR1 MNHEY, CDR2 SVGAGI. The V gene lost 8 bases and the J gene lost 4 bases, with 20 bases spanning the gap. CDR3 length: 15 residues. CDR3 in DNA: TGTGCCAGCCGCGCCACGCGGGGAATCGGCTATGGCTACACCTTC. Translated, it gives CASRATRGIGYGYTF.